What follows describes a single T cell receptor (beta chain). Method: immunoSEQ multiplex PCR; TCRdb's copy keeps in-frame clones and lacks some. The data contain some 1.5 million clones, approximately 98% of them singletons. The donors were adults (healthy and HIV-negative) with no recent acute infections or vaccinations. The data are from a study of shared clonotypes between healthy human individuals. The receptor's source is a man aged 25 to 40 in good health. The specimen was naive CD4+ T cells sorted from blood. The subset here: CD45RA+ positively selected.

The DNA for the CDR3 is TGTGCCAGCAGAACCAGACAGGGGAAGTACTACTTC. Amino acid sequence: CASRTRQGKYYF. The chain couples TRBV28 to TRBJ2-7; 8 bases line up with TRBD1. This CDR3 region has 12 residues. V was clipped by 6 bases and J by 13 bases; unmatched bases: 11. Per the germline V gene, CDR1 is MDHEN and CDR2 is SYDVKM.